This entry lists 13 T cell receptor beta chains sequenced from one sample in a study of shared clonotypes between healthy human individuals. Only in-frame clones appear in the TCRdb table, and some are missing; sequencing was by immunoSEQ multiplex PCR. Of about 470,000 clones detected, around 79% appear once; the ten largest clones hold less than 15%. Sequences were obtained from PBMCs. The source is a woman between 40 and 55 years old in good health. Some clones in this sample may be carry-over from other donors' samples.

The rearrangement joins TRBV7-8 to TRBJ2-1; D gene unclear. Per germline, CDR1 SGHVS and CDR2 FQNEAQ. The germline V and J ends were trimmed by 5 bases and 2 bases, with 16 bases remaining between them. This CDR3 spans 16 amino acids. The DNA for the CDR3 is TGTGCCAGCAGCCCTCGAGGCCTGCGGACCTACAATGAGCAGTTCTTC. Translated, it gives CASSPRGLRTYNEQFF. The complete variable domain, with remaining parts taken from reference TRBV7-8 and TRBJ2-1, reads GAGVSQSPRYKVAKRGQDVALRCDPISGHVSLFWYQQALGQGPEFLTYFQNEAQLDKSGLPSDRFFAERPEGSVSTLKIQRTQQEDSAVYLCASSPRGLRTYNEQFFGPGTRLTVL.

This clone was seen once. This chain uses TRBV7-5 with TRBJ2-2; the table's D call, TRBD2, has no DNA check behind it. TRBV7-5 is an annotated pseudogene. The CDR3 is made up of 19 amino acids. The DNA of the CDR3 is TGTGTCAGAAGCTCCCTGGGGACTAGACCGTCCGTAAACACCGGGGAGCTGTTTTTT. The encoded protein is CVRSSLGTRPSVNTGELFF.

This rearrangement joins TRBV5-1 to TRBJ2-7; D is possibly TRBD2 (6 bases). Germline V gene sequence: CDR1 SGHRS, CDR2 YFSETQ. With 1 base removed from V and 4 bases from J, the gap between germline ends came to 12 bases. The CDR3 extends over 14 amino acids. This CDR3 reads CASSLNLGTYEQYF. In DNA, the CDR3 is TGCGCCAGCAGCTTGAATCTGGGGACTTACGAGCAGTACTTC. Full variable domain (outside the CDR3, taken from reference TRBV5-1 and TRBJ2-7): KAGVTQTPRYLIKTRGQQVTLSCSPISGHRSVSWYQQTPGQGLQFLFEYFSETQRNKGNFPGRFSGRQFSNSRSEMNVSTLELGDSALYLCASSLNLGTYEQYFGPGTRLTVT.

In regard to this clone: This same CDR3 is encoded by further DNA sequences in the sample. The chain is built from TRBV30 and TRBJ2-4; either TRBD1 or TRBD2 may fit D (7 bases each). The CDR3 has 16 residues. Germline V gene sequence: CDR1 GTSNPN, CDR2 SVGIG (reference sequence). V shed 0 bases and J shed 13 bases, with 25 bases lying between them. CDR3 residues: CAWSVGLGTAGKTQYF. CDR3 bases: TGTGCCTGGAGTGTGGGCTTAGGGACAGCGGGAAAAACCCAGTACTTC. The variable domain in full, with the rest retrieved from reference TRBV30 and TRBJ2-4, is SQTIHQWPATLVQPVGSPLSLECTVEGTSNPNLYWYRQAAGRGLQLLFYSVGIGQISSEVPQNLSASRPQDRQFILSSKKLLLSDSGFYLCAWSVGLGTAGKTQYFGAGTRLSVL.

The chain recombines TRBV19 with TRBJ1-2, with D tentatively TRBD1 (6 bases). The CDR3 sequence is 15 residues long. V lost 3 bases to trimming and J lost 3 bases, with 14 bases between them. Per germline, CDR1 LNHDA and CDR2 SQIVND (reference sequence). The CDR3 DNA reads as TGTGCCAGTAGTATGCGACAGGCCAGGTACTATGGCTACACCTTC. It encodes CASSMRQARYYGYTF. The full variable domain, completed using reference TRBV19 and TRBJ1-2, is DGGITQSPKYLFRKEGQNVTLSCEQNLNHDAMYWYRQDPGQGLRLIYYSQIVNDFQKGDIAEGYSVSREKKESFPLTVTSAQKNPTAFYLCASSMRQARYYGYTFGSGTRLTVV.

The V call is TRBV5-1, the J call TRBJ2-7; TRBD1 agrees at 7 bases. The V and J ends lost 0 bases and 6 bases, in that order; junction bases with no gene match: 6. Germline CDR1 reads SGHRS; CDR2 reads YFSETQ. The CDR3 extends over 14 amino acids. CDR3 sequence (DNA): TGCGCCAGCAGCTTGGAACAGGGGCTGGGCGAGCAGTACTTC. It yields the protein CASSLEQGLGEQYF.

This clone was picked up a small number of times. The V gene is TRBV4-2, the J gene TRBJ2-7, with TRBD1 identical over 9 bases. The CDR3 extends over 15 amino acids. In germline, CDR1 is LGHNA, CDR2 YNFKEQ. V shed 2 bases, J shed 3 bases, and the junction held 5 bases outside the gene matches. CDR3 in amino acids: CASSQTDRGNYEQYF. The CDR3 bases are TGTGCCAGCAGCCAAACCGACAGGGGGAACTACGAGCAGTACTTC.

This chain connects TRBV18 to TRBJ1-2; D is possibly TRBD1 (5 bases). The CDR3 sequence is 14 residues long. Looked up from germline, CDR1 is KGHSH and CDR2 is LQKENI. Trimming shortened V by 3 bases and J by 1 base, and 9 bases separated the two germline ends. CDR3 bases: TGTGCCAGCTCACCCGCACAGGTTAACTATGGCTACACCTTC. It codes for CASSPAQVNYGYTF.

Here the CDR3 DNA reads TGCAGCGTTGGGGGTGGCCGGTCCTTTGAGCAGTACTTC. It is translated as CSVGGGRSFEQYF. V is TRBV29-1 and J is TRBJ2-7; D remains unclear. With 4 bases removed from V and 7 bases from J, the gap between germline ends came to 17 bases. This CDR3 comprises 13 residues. CDR1 is SQVTM, CDR2 ANQGSEA, per germline.

A single count supports this clone. The gene calls are TRBV27 and TRBJ2-7, with 10 nucleotides matching TRBD2. Unmatched junction bases numbered 0, after V lost 4 bases and J lost 0 bases. CDR1 is MNHEY, CDR2 SMNVEV, per germline (reference sequence). CDR3 length equals 14 residues. CDR3 region: CASSSSGSSYEQYF. The CDR3 DNA sequence: TGTGCCAGCAGTTCTAGCGGGAGCTCCTACGAGCAGTACTTC.

This chain joins TRBV7-2 and TRBJ2-1, with 8 nucleotides matching TRBD1. Germline CDR1 reads SGHTA; CDR2 reads FQGNSA. The CDR3 has 17 residues. The V segment lost 1 base and the J segment 3 bases; nucleotides outside the gene matches: 8. As DNA, the CDR3 is TGTGCCAGCAGCTTAGTTTTCCGGGACAGGTACTACAATGAGCAGTTCTTC. Translated: CASSLVFRDRYYNEQFF.

This sequence joins TRBV7-2 and TRBJ2-7; the D is unclear. This CDR3 is 14 amino acids long. Between the trimmed V and J ends, which lost 1 base and 4 bases, there was a span of 11 bases. In germline, CDR1 is SGHTA, CDR2 FQGNSA. CDR3 in amino acids: CASSLGDAFYEQYF. The CDR3 nucleotides read TGTGCCAGCAGCTTAGGTGACGCCTTTTACGAGCAGTACTTC. Full variable domain (rest looked up from reference TRBV7-2 and TRBJ2-7): GAGVSQSPSNKVTEKGKDVELRCDPISGHTALYWYRQSLGQGLEFLIYFQGNSAPDKSGLPSDRFSAERTGGSVSTLTIQRTQQEDSAVYLCASSLGDAFYEQYFGPGTRLTVT.

CDR3 sequence (DNA): TGTGCCTCCCAACCGGGGACAGGGGGGAACAGCAATCAGCCCCAGCATTTT. This gives the protein CASQPGTGGNSNQPQHF. This chain links TRBV10-3 with TRBJ1-5; 11 bases match TRBD1. V dropped 11 bases and J dropped 1; count of bases not matched to a gene: 13. Germline assignment: CDR1 ENHRY and CDR2 SYGVKD. This CDR3 has 17 amino acids.